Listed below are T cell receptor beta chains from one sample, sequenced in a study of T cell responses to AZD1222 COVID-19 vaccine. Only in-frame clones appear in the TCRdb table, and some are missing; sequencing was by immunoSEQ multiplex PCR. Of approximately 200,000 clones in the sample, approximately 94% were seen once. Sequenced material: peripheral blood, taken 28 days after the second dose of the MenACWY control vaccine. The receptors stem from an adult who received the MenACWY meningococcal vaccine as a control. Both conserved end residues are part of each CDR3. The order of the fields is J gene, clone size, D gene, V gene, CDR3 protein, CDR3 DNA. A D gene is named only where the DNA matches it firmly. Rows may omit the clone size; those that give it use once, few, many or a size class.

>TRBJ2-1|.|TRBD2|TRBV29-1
CSVALLAGGGSYNEQFF
TGCAGCGTTGCCCTACTAGCGGGAGGAGGATCCTACAATGAGCAGTTCTTC
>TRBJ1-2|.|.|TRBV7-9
CASSLDVGYTF
TGTGCCAGCAGCTTAGATGTCGGCTACACCTTC
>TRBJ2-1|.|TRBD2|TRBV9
CASSVSGTSGYNEQFF
TGTGCCAGCAGCGTTTCCGGGACTAGCGGGTACAATGAGCAGTTCTTC
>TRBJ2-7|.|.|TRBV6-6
CASSSTTNEQYF
TGTGCCAGCAGCTCGACTACCAACGAGCAGTACTTC
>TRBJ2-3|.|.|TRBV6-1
CASSEVFSTDTQYF
TGTGCCAGCAGTGAAGTCTTCAGCACAGATACGCAGTATTTT
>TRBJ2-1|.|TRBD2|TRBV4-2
CASSHSGRGWNEQFF
TGTGCCAGCAGCCATAGCGGGAGAGGGTGGAATGAGCAGTTCTTC
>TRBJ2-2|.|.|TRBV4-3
CASSQDHSVNTGELFF
TGCGCCAGCAGCCAAGATCATTCTGTGAACACCGGGGAGCTGTTTTTT
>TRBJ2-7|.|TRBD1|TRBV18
CASSPGQGTYEQYF
TGTGCCAGCTCACCCGGACAGGGAACCTACGAGCAGTACTTC
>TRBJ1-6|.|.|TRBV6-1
CASSESGHGNSPLHF
TGTGCCAGCAGTGAATCAGGGCATGGGAATTCACCCCTCCACTTT
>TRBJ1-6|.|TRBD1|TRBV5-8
CASSFRGRDSPLHF
TGTGCCAGCAGCTTCAGGGGGCGGGATTCACCCCTCCACTTT
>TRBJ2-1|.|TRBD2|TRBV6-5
CASSYGPRVAGNEQFF
TGTGCCAGCAGTTACGGGCCCCGGGTAGCGGGAAATGAGCAGTTCTTC
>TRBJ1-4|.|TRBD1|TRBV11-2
CASSSTGSGEKLFF
TGTGCCAGCAGCTCGACAGGGTCAGGTGAAAAACTGTTTTTT
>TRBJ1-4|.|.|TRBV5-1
CASSLAAGGANEKLFF
TGCGCCAGCAGCCTGGCAGCGGGAGGAGCTAATGAAAAACTGTTTTTT
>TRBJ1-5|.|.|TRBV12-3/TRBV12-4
CASSYGNQPQHF
TGTGCCAGCAGTTATGGCAATCAGCCCCAGCATTTT
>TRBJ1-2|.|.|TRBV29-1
CSGWGVYGYTF
TGCAGCGGGTGGGGAGTATATGGCTACACCTTC
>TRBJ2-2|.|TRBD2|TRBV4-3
CASSQGLAEGTGELFF
TGCGCCAGCAGCCAAGGACTAGCGGAGGGGACCGGGGAGCTGTTTTTT
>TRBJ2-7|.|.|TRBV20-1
CSASSSDTEQYF
TGCAGTGCTAGTTCCTCGGACACGGAGCAGTACTTC
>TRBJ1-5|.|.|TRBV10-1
CASSHFNSNQPQHF
TGCGCCAGCAGTCACTTTAATAGCAATCAGCCCCAGCATTTT
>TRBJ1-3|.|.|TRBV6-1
CASSGAEWLGNTIYF
TGTGCCAGCAGTGGAGCTGAGTGGCTGGGGAACACCATATATTTT
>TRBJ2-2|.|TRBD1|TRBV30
CAWRPPWDSPGTGELFF
TGTGCCTGGAGACCCCCCTGGGACAGCCCAGGCACCGGGGAGCTGTTTTTT
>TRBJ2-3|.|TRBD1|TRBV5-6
CASSYHLTGPSTDTQYF
TGTGCCAGCAGCTACCACCTGACAGGGCCCAGCACAGATACGCAGTATTTT
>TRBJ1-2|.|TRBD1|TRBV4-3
CASSQAGTGVSGYTF
TGCGCCAGCAGCCAAGCCGGGACAGGGGTTAGTGGCTACACCTTC
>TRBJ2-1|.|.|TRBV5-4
CASSVDHSYNEQFF
TGTGCCAGCAGCGTCGATCACTCCTACAATGAGCAGTTCTTC
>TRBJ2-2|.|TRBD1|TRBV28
CASSFESPGTGAGELFF
TGTGCCAGCAGTTTTGAATCCCCCGGGACAGGGGCCGGGGAGCTGTTTTTT
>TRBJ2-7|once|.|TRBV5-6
CASSGGGPYEQYF
TGTGCCAGCAGCGGTGGTGGGCCCTACGAGCAGTACTTC
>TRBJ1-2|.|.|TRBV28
CASSPSGVLRRYGYTF
TGTGCCAGCAGCCCAAGTGGGGTCCTCCGGCGCTATGGCTACACCTTC
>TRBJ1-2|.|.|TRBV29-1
CSVEDRAGYTF
TGCAGCGTTGAAGATCGGGCCGGCTACACCTTC
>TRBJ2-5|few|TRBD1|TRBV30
CAWNRQGEGTQYF
TGTGCCTGGAACAGACAGGGAGAGGGGACCCAGTACTTC
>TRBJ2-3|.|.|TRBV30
CAWSATPPTQYF
TGTGCCTGGAGCGCGACTCCGCCTACGCAGTATTTT
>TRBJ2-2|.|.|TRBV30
CAWTTAGAQVGELFF
TGTGCCTGGACCACGGCTGGGGCTCAAGTTGGGGAGCTGTTTTTT
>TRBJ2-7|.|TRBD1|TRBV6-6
CASSRESAWGQAYEQYF
TGTGCCAGCAGTCGGGAGTCGGCTTGGGGACAGGCCTACGAGCAGTACTTC
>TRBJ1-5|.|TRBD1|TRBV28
CASSAPGQGYQPQHF
TGTGCCAGCAGTGCCCCGGGACAGGGATATCAGCCCCAGCATTTT
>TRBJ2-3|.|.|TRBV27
CASSFGPSTDTQYF
TGTGCCAGCAGTTTCGGTCCTAGCACAGATACGCAGTATTTT
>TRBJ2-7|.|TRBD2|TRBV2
CASSTLAGQYEQYF
TGTGCCAGCAGCACGCTAGCGGGTCAATACGAGCAGTACTTC
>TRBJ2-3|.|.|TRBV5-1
CASSLRGTYTDTQYF
TGCGCCAGCAGCTTGAGGGGGACATACACAGATACGCAGTATTTT
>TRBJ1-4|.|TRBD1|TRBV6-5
CASSYTQGQGGEKLFF
TGTGCCAGCAGTTACACCCAAGGACAGGGAGGGGAAAAACTGTTTTTT
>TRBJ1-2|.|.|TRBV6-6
CASSYVPRGGEGYTF
TGTGCCAGCAGTTACGTTCCTAGGGGGGGCGAGGGCTACACCTTC
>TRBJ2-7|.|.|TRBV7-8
CASSFGTDSSYEQYF
TGTGCCAGCAGCTTCGGGACCGATAGCTCCTACGAGCAGTACTTC
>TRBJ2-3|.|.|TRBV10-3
CATKAATNTDTQYF
TGTGCCACCAAGGCCGCTACAAACACAGATACGCAGTATTTT
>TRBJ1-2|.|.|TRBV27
CASSLGTYGYTF
TGTGCCAGCAGTTTAGGAACTTATGGCTACACCTTC
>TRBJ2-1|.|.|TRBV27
CASSSGTEQFF
TGTGCCAGTAGTAGCGGTACAGAGCAGTTCTTC
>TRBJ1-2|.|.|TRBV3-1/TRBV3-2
CASSQEDSLNYGYTF
TGTGCCAGCAGCCAAGAAGACAGCCTGAACTATGGCTACACCTTC
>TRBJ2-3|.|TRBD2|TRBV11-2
CASSLGALAVDTQYF
TGTGCCAGCAGCTTAGGAGCTCTAGCGGTTGATACGCAGTATTTT
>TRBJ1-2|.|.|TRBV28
CASSFSGAYGYTF
TGTGCCAGCAGTTTTAGCGGGGCCTATGGCTACACCTTC
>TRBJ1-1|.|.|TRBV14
CASSLLLGGRGGTEAFF
TGTGCCAGCAGCCTCCTACTCGGGGGGCGAGGCGGCACTGAAGCTTTCTTT